The present T cell receptor beta chain was sequenced within a study of shared clonotypes between healthy human individuals. Study details: A couple of women and a few men aged 18 to 49 made up the donors.

Caucasian adults residing in Nashville, Tennessee made up all the donors. The data were produced by immunoSEQ multiplex PCR, yet TCRdb's version contains in-frame clones alone and is incomplete. Among around 700,000 clones listed, 72% were seen once. Per the germline V gene, CDR1 is SGHTS and CDR2 is YDEGEE. The CDR3 loop spans 12 amino acids. V was pared by 3 bases and J by 4 bases, with 8 bases between. This clonotype was obtained from a woman aged 25 to 39 in good health. Material: memory CD4+ T cells sorted from blood. Subset defined: CD45RA-negative fraction. The chain joins TRBV5-8 to TRBJ2-7; D possibly corresponds to TRBD2 (5 bases). In DNA, the CDR3 is TGTGCCAGCAGCTGGGGAGCTTACGAGCAGTACTTC. Its protein is CASSWGAYEQYF.